This record covers a single T cell receptor beta chain. The antigen remains undetermined. PCR primers comprised 60 Vbeta and 13 Jbeta primers. TCRdb keeps only in-frame clones here, not all; method: immunoSEQ multiplex PCR. The repertoire includes some 100,000 clones, roughly 74% of them detected once, and roughly 14% sits in the top ten. The data stem from a study of cytomegalovirus exposure and HLA in healthy donors. The trim removed 4 bases at V and 4 bases at J, leaving 6 bases unmatched. Germline CDR1 is SGHRS and CDR2 is YFSETQ. The CDR3 consists of 16 residues. Notes on the study in general: Productive status was seen about 90% or about 30% of the time for most TCR beta V segments in an earlier analysis.

Sequenced input: PBMCs. The TCR sequence derives from an older woman in good health and CMV-seropositive. The chain links TRBV5-1 to TRBJ1-6; TRBD1 agrees at 9 bases. CDR3 DNA sequence: TGCGCCAGCAGCGACCAAGGACAGGGGTATAATTCACCCCTCCACTTT. Protein product: CASSDQGQGYNSPLHF. Full variable domain (outside the CDR3, taken from reference TRBV5-1 and TRBJ1-6): KAGVTQTPRYLIKTRGQQVTLSCSPISGHRSVSWYQQTPGQGLQFLFEYFSETQRNKGNFPGRFSGRQFSNSRSEMNVSTLELGDSALYLCASSDQGQGYNSPLHFGNGTRLTVT.